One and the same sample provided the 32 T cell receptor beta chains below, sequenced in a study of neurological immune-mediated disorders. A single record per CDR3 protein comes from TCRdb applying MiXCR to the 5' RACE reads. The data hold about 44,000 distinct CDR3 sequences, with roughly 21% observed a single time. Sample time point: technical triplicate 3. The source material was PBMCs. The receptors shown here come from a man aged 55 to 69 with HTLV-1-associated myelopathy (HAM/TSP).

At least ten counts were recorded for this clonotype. CDR3 nucleotide sequence: TGTGCCAGCAGCTCCCAAGCATGGGGAGACTCCTACAATGAGCAGTTCTTC. Translation gives CASSSQAWGDSYNEQFF. The genes are TRBV11-3 and TRBJ2-1, with D maybe TRBD2 (5 bases). Germline CDR1 SGHNT, CDR2 YENEEA. The CDR3 spans 17 residues. Trimming cost V 4 bases and J 0 bases, with 16 bases left between them.

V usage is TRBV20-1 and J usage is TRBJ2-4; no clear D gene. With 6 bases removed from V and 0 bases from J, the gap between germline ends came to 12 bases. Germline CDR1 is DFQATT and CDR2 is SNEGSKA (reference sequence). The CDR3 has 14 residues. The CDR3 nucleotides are TGCAGTGCAGCTCTTGCTGTAGCCAAAAACATTCAGTACTTC. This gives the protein CSAALAVAKNIQYF.

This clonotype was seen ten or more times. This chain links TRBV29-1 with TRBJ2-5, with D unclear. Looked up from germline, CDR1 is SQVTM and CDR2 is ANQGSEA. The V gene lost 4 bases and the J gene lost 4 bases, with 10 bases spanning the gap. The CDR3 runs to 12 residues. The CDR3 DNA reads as TGCAGCGTTGCGACCTCAGGAGAGACCCAGTACTTC. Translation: CSVATSGETQYF.

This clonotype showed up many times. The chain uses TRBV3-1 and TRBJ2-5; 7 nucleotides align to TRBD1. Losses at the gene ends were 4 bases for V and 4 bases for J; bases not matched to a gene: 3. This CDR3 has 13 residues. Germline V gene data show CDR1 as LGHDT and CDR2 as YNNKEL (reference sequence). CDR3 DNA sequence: TGTGCCAGCAGCCTGACAGGGCGAGAGACCCAGTACTTC. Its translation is CASSLTGRETQYF.

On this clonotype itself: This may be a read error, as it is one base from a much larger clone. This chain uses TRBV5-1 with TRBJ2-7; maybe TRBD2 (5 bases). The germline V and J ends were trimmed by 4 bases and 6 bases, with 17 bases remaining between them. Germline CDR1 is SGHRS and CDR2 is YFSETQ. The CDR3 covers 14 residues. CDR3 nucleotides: TGCGCCAGCAGCCCCGAGGACTCCGAGACCGAGCAGTACTTC. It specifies CASSPEDSETEQYF.

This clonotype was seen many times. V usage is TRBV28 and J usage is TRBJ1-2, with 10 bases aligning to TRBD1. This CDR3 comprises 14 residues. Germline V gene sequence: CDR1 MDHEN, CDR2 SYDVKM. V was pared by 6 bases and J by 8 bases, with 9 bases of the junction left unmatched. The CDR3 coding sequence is TGTGCCAGCAGGAGTGGACAGGGGGAGAACGGCTACACCTTC. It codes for CASRSGQGENGYTF.

The DNA of the CDR3 is TGTGCCAGCTCCCGGGGACAAACCAATCAGCCCCAGCATTTT. It specifies CASSRGQTNQPQHF. This chain links TRBV18 with TRBJ1-5; a possible D gene is TRBD1 (6 bases). CDR3 length equals 14 residues. Germline V gives CDR1 KGHSH, CDR2 LQKENI. Trimming removed 6 bases from V and 3 bases from J, with 12 bases in between.

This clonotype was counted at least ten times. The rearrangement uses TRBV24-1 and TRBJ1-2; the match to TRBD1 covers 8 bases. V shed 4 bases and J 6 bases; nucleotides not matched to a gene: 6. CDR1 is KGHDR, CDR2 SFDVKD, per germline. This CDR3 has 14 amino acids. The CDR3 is CATSDSLTGDGYTF. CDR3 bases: TGTGCCACCAGTGACTCTTTGACAGGGGATGGCTACACCTTC.

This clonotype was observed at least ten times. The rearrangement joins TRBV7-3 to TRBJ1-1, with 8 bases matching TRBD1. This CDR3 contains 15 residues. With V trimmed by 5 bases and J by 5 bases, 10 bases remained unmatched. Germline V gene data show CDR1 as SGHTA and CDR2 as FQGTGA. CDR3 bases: TGTGCCAGCAGCCGATCCCAGGGGGCGAGGACTGAAGCTTTCTTT. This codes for CASSRSQGARTEAFF.

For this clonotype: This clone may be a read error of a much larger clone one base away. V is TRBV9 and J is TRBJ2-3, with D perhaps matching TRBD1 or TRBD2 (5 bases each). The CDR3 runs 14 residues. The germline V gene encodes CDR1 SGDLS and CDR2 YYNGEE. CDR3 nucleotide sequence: TGTGTCAGCAGCCCTTCGGGGCACACAGATACGCAGTATTTT. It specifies CVSSPSGHTDTQYF.

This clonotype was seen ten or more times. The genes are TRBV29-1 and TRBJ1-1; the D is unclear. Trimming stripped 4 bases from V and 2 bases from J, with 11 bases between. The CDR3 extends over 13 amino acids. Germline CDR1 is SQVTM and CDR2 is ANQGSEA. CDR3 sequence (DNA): TGCAGCGTTGTACGGTTTTTAAACACTGAAGCTTTCTTT. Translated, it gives CSVVRFLNTEAFF.

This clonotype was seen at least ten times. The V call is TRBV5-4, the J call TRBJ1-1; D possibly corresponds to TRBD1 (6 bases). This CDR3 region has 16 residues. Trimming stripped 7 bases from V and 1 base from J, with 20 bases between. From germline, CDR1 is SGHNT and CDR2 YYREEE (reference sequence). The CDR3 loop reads CASHIGGGPKNTEAFF. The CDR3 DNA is TGTGCCAGCCACATTGGTGGGGGGCCCAAGAACACTGAAGCTTTCTTT.

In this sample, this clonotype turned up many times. CDR3 sequence reads: CASSQAKIDWGDQPQHF. The DNA for the CDR3 is TGTGCCAGCAGCCAAGCCAAAATTGATTGGGGCGATCAGCCCCAGCATTTT. The chain is built from TRBV7-2 and TRBJ1-5; TRBD1 is a possible D gene (5 bases). Germline V gene data show CDR1 as SGHTA and CDR2 as FQGNSA. With 5 bases removed from V and 5 bases from J, the gap between germline ends came to 22 bases. This CDR3 is 17 amino acids long.

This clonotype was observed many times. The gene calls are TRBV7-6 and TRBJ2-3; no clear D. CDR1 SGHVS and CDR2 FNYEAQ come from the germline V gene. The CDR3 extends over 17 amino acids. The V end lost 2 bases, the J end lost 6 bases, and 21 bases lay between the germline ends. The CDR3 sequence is CASSLRIGRRGSDTQYF. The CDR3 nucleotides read TGTGCCAGCAGCTTAAGAATCGGACGGCGAGGTTCTGATACGCAGTATTTT.

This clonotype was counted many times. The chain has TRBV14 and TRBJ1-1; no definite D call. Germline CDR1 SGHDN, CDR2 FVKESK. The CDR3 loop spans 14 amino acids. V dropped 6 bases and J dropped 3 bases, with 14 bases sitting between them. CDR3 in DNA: TGTGCCAGCAGTACCCTTCAACCTGACACTGAAGCTTTCTTT. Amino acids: CASSTLQPDTEAFF.

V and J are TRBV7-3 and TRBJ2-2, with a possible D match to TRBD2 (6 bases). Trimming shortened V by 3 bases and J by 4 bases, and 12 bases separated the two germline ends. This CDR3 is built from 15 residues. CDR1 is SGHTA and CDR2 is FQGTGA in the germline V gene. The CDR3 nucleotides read TGTGCCAGCAGCTTGACGGGAGCGGGCACCGGGGAGCTGTTTTTT. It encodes CASSLTGAGTGELFF.

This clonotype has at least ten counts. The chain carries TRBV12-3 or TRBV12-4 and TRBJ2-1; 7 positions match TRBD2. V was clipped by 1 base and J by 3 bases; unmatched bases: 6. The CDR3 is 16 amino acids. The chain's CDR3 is CASSLGGGDLYNEQFF. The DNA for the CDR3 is TGTGCCAGCAGTTTAGGGGGAGGGGACCTCTACAATGAGCAGTTCTTC.

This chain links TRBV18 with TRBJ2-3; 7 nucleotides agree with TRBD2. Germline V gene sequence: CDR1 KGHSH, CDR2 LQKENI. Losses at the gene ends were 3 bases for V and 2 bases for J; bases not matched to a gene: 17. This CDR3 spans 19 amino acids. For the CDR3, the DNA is TGTGCCAGCTCACCTTACGGGCTAGCGGTGAACCAGATCACAGATACGCAGTATTTT. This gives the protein CASSPYGLAVNQITDTQYF.

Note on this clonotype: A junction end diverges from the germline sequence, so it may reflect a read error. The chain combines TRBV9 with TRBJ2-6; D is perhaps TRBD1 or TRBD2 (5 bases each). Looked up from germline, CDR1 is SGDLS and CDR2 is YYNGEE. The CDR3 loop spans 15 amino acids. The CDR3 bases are TGTGCCATCAGCGTACAGCCCACTGGGGGCAACGTCCTGACTTTC. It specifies CAISVQPTGGNVLTF.

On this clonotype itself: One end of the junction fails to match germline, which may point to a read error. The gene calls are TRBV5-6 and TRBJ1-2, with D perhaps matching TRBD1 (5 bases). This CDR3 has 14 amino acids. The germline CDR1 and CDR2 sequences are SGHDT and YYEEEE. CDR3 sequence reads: CTRNAQGRNYGYTF. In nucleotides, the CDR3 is TGTACCAGAAACGCTCAGGGCCGAAACTATGGCTACACCTTC.

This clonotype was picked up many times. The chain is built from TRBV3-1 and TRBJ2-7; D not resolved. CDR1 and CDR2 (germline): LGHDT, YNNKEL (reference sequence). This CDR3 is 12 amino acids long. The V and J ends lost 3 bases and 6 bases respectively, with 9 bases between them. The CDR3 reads CASSHSGGEQYF. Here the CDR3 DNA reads TGTGCCAGCAGCCATTCCGGTGGCGAGCAGTACTTC.

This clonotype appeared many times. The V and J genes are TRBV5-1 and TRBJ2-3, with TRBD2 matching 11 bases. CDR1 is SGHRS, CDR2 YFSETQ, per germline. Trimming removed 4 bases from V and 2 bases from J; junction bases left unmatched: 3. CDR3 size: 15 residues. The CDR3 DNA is TGCGCCAGCAGCGGGACTAGCGGTTCCACAGATACGCAGTATTTT. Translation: CASSGTSGSTDTQYF. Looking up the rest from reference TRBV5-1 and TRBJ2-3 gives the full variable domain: KAGVTQTPRYLIKTRGQQVTLSCSPISGHRSVSWYQQTPGQGLQFLFEYFSETQRNKGNFPGRFSGRQFSNSRSEMNVSTLELGDSALYLCASSGTSGSTDTQYFGPGTRLTVL.

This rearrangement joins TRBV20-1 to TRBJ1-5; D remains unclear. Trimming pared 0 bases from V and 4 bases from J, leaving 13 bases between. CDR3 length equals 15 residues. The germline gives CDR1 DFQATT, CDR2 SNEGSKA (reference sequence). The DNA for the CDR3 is TGCAGTGCTAGAGATAAGACATGTGAGAATCAGCCCCAGCATTTT. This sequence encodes CSARDKTCENQPQHF.

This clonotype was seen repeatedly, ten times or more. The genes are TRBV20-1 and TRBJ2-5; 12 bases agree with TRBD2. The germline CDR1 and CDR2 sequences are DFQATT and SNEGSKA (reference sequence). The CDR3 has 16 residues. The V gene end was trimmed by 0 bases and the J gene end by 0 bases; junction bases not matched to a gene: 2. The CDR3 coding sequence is TGCAGTGCTAGAGATCCTAGCGGGAGGGACCAAGAGACCCAGTACTTC. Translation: CSARDPSGRDQETQYF.

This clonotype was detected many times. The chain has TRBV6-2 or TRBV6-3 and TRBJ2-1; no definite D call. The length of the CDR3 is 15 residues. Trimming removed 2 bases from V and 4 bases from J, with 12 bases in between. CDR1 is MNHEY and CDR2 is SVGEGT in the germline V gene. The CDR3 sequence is CASSYGRLPYNEQFF. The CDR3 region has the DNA TGTGCCAGCAGTTACGGACGGCTTCCATACAATGAGCAGTTCTTC.

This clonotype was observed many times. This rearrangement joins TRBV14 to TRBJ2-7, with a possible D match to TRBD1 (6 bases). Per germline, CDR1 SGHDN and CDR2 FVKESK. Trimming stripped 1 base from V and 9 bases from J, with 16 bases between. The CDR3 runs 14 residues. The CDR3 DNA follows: TGTGCCAGCAGCCAAGCCAGGGGAGCTAACGGGCAGTACTTC. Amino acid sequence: CASSQARGANGQYF.

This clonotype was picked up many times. The CDR3 reads CASSLSGETQYF. The CDR3 coding sequence is TGTGCCAGCAGCTTAAGTGGGGAGACCCAGTACTTC. V gene TRBV7-9 combines with J gene TRBJ2-5; D is unclear. The length of the CDR3 is 12 residues. Germline V gene lookup returns CDR1 SEHNR and CDR2 FQNEAQ (reference sequence). Trimming removed 2 bases from V and 5 bases from J, with 6 bases in between.

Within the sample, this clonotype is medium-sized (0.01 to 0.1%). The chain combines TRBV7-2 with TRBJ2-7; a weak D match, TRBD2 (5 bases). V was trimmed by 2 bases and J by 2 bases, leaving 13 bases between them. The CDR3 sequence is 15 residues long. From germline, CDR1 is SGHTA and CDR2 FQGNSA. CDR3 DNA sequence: TGTGCCAGCAGCTTACAGTTAGCGCCGACCTACGAGCAGTACTTC. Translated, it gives CASSLQLAPTYEQYF.

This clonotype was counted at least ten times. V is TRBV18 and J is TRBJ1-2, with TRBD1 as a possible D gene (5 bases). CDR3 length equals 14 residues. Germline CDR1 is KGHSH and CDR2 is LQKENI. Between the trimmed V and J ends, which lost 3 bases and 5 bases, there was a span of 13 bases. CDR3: CASSPEGREYGYTF. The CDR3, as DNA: TGTGCCAGCTCACCCGAGGGCAGGGAGTATGGCTACACCTTC.

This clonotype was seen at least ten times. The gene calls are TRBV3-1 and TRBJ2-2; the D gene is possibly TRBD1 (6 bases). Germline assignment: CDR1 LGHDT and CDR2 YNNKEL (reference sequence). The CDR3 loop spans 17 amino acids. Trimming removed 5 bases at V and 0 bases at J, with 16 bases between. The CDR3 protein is CASSTPSGTTNTGELFF. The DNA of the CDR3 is TGTGCCAGCAGCACCCCGTCCGGGACAACGAACACCGGGGAGCTGTTTTTT.

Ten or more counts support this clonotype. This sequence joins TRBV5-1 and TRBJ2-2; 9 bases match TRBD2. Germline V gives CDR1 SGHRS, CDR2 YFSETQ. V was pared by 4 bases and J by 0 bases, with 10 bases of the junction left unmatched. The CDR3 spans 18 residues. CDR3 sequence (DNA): TGCGCCAGCAGCCCCCCGTGGGCGGGAGGGCCGAACACCGGGGAGCTGTTTTTT. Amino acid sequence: CASSPPWAGGPNTGELFF. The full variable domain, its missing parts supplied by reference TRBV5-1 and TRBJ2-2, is KAGVTQTPRYLIKTRGQQVTLSCSPISGHRSVSWYQQTPGQGLQFLFEYFSETQRNKGNFPGRFSGRQFSNSRSEMNVSTLELGDSALYLCASSPPWAGGPNTGELFFGEGSRLTVL.

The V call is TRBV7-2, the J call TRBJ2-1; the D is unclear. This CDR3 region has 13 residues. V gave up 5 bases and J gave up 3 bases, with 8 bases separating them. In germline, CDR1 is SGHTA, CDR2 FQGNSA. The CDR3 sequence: CASSHLSYNEQFF. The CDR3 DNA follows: TGTGCCAGCAGCCATCTAAGCTACAATGAGCAGTTCTTC.